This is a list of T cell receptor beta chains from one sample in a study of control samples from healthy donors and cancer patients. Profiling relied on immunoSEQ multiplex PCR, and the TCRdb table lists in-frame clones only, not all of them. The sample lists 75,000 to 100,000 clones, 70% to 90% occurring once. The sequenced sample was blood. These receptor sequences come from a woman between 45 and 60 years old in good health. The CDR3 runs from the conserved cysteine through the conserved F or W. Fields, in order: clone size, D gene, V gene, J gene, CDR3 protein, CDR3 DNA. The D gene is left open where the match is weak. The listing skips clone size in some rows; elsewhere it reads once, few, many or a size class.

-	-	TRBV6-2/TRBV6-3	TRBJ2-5	CASSSYRGGGETQYF	TGTGCCAGCAGTTCCTACAGGGGAGGAGGAGAGACCCAGTACTTC
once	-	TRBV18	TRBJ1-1	CASSPKTRGGTEAFF	TGTGCCAGCTCACCAAAAACTAGAGGGGGCACTGAAGCTTTCTTT
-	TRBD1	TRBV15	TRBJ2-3	CATSTDRTGTNTDTQYF	TGTGCCACCAGCACCGACAGGACAGGGACCAACACAGATACGCAGTATTTT
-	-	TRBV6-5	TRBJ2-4	CASGNAGAAKNIQYF	TGTGCCAGCGGCAACGCGGGGGCCGCCAAAAACATTCAGTACTTC
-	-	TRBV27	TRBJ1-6	CASSLSRTLGSPLHF	TGTGCCAGCAGTTTATCGCGAACCTTGGGTTCACCCCTCCACTTT
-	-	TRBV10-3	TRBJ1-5	CAISESFGRYPGPQHF	TGTGCCATCAGTGAGTCGTTCGGCCGATACCCTGGGCCCCAGCATTTT
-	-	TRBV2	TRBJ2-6	CASSDLPGGNVLTF	TGTGCCAGCAGTGACCTCCCGGGTGGCAACGTCCTGACTTTC
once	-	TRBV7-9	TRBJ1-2	CASSSTVNPRYGYTF	TGTGCCAGCAGCTCCACGGTCAATCCCCGCTATGGCTACACCTTC
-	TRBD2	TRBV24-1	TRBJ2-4	CATSDLSGRTAKNIQYF	TGTGCCACCAGTGATTTGAGCGGGAGGACGGCCAAAAACATTCAGTACTTC
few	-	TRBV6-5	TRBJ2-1	CASIPGWSSYNEQFF	TGTGCCAGCATCCCAGGGTGGAGCTCCTACAATGAGCAGTTCTTC
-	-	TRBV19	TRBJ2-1	CASSFMWGSPTYNEQFF	TGTGCCAGTAGTTTCATGTGGGGGTCCCCCACCTACAATGAGCAGTTCTTC
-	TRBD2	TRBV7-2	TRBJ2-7	CASSLAASGTYEQYF	TGTGCCAGCAGCTTAGCCGCTAGCGGTACCTACGAGCAGTACTTC
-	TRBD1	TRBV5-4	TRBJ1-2	CASSLPPGQLNYGYTF	TGTGCCAGCAGCTTGCCCCCGGGACAGCTAAACTATGGCTACACCTTC
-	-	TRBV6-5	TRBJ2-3	CASSYQGHDADTQYF	TGTGCCAGCAGTTACCAGGGTCACGACGCAGATACGCAGTATTTT
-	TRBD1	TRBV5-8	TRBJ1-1	CASSDPRGDEAFF	TGTGCCAGCAGCGACCCCAGGGGGGATGAAGCTTTCTTT
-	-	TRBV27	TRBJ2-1	CASSFSGNYNEQFF	TGTGCCAGCAGTTTCTCAGGGAACTACAATGAGCAGTTCTTC
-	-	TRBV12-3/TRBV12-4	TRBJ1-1	CASRAGYTEAFF	TGTGCCAGCCGGGCAGGATATACTGAAGCTTTCTTT
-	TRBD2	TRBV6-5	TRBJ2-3	CASSPLGGSTDTQYF	TGTGCCAGCAGTCCCCTCGGGGGGAGCACAGATACGCAGTATTTT
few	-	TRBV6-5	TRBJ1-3	CASKFRTGNTIYF	TGTGCCAGCAAATTCAGGACAGGAAACACCATATATTTT
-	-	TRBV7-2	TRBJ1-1	CASSELQVLNTEAFF	TGTGCCAGCAGCGAGCTACAGGTTCTGAACACTGAAGCTTTCTTT
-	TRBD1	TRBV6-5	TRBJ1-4	CASARTGATNEKLFF	TGTGCCAGCGCTCGGACAGGGGCAACTAATGAAAAACTGTTTTTT
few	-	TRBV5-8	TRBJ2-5	CASSLSGWYQETQYF	TGTGCCAGCAGCTTAAGCGGGTGGTACCAAGAGACCCAGTACTTC
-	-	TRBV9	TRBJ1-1	CASSVSEGVDTEAFF	TGTGCCAGCAGCGTATCTGAGGGGGTGGACACTGAAGCTTTCTTT
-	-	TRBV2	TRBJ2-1	CASRRDTYYNEQFF	TGTGCCAGCAGGAGGGACACCTACTACAATGAGCAGTTCTTC
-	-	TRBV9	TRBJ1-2	CASSVGAGTVYGYTF	TGTGCCAGCAGCGTAGGTGCCGGGACGGTCTATGGCTACACCTTC
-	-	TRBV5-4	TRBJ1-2	CASSSLGSSDYGYTF	TGTGCCAGCAGCTCCCTGGGGTCGTCGGACTATGGCTACACCTTC
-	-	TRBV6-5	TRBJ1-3	CASSPPGGWANTIYF	TGTGCCAGCAGCCCCCCAGGAGGTTGGGCAAACACCATATATTTT
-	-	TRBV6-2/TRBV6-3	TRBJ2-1	CASSPRGAHSVREQFF	TGTGCCAGCAGCCCACGGGGGGCGCACAGTGTCCGTGAGCAGTTCTTC
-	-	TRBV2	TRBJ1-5	CASSGQRGREKPQHF	TGTGCCAGCAGTGGACAGAGGGGCAGGGAGAAGCCCCAGCATTTT
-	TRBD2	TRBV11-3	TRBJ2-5	CASSLGGQETQYF	TGTGCCAGCAGCTTGGGGGGGCAAGAGACCCAGTACTTC
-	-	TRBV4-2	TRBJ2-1	CASSQGSTVRHEQFF	TGTGCCAGCAGCCAAGGGTCGACAGTCAGGCATGAGCAGTTCTTC
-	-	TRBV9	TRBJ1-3	CASSVMGLDGNTIYF	TGTGCCAGCAGCGTAATGGGACTTGATGGAAACACCATATATTTT
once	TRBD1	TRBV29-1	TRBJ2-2	CSGVGQGAWTGELFF	TGCAGCGGGGTAGGGCAGGGGGCTTGGACCGGGGAGCTGTTTTTT
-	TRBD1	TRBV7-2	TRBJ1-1	CASSSQGGNTEAFF	TGTGCCAGCAGCTCTCAGGGGGGGAACACTGAAGCTTTCTTT
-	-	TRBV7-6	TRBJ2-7	CASSLHSQGTSYEQYF	TGTGCCAGCAGCTTACACTCTCAGGGGACCTCCTACGAGCAGTACTTC
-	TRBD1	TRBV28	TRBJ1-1	CASRRDRGRVSNTEAFF	TGTGCCAGCAGGCGGGACAGGGGGCGAGTGTCGAACACTGAAGCTTTCTTT
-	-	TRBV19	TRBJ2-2	CASSIWQSTGELFF	TGTGCCAGTAGTATTTGGCAGAGCACCGGGGAGCTGTTTTTT
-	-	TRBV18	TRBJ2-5	CASSRDGQETQYF	TGTGCCAGCTCACGGGACGGACAAGAGACCCAGTACTTC
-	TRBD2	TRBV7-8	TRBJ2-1	CASSLARGAYNEQFF	TGTGCCAGCAGCTTAGCGCGGGGGGCGTACAATGAGCAGTTCTTC
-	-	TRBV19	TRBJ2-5	CARTGQETQYF	TGTGCCAGGACAGGACAAGAGACCCAGTACTTC
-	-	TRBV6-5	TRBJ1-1	CASKSIPNTEAFF	TGTGCCAGTAAGTCGATCCCGAACACTGAAGCTTTCTTT
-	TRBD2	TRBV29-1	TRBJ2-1	CSAGTSGNNEQFF	TGCAGCGCCGGGACTAGCGGAAACAATGAGCAGTTCTTC
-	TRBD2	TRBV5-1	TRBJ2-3	CASSGRAGDTQYF	TGCGCCAGCAGCGGGAGGGCCGGAGATACGCAGTATTTT
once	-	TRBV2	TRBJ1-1	CASRDDTEAFF	TGTGCCAGCAGAGATGACACTGAAGCTTTCTTT
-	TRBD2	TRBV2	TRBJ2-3	CASSEDYSGRRGDTQYF	TGTGCCAGCAGTGAAGATTATAGCGGGAGGCGGGGAGATACGCAGTATTTT
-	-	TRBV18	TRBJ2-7	CASSLSTGEQYF	TGTGCCAGCTCACTCTCTACGGGCGAGCAGTACTTC
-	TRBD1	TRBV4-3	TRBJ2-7	CASSQGQGGTYEQYF	TGCGCCAGCAGCCAGGGACAGGGGGGCACCTACGAGCAGTACTTC
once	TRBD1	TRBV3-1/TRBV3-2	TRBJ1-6	CASSYLRDSFNSPLHF	TGTGCCAGCAGCTATCTCCGGGACAGTTTTAATTCACCCCTCCACTTT
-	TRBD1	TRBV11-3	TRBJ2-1	CASSPRQGHGNEQFF	TGTGCCAGCAGCCCCCGACAGGGGCATGGCAATGAGCAGTTCTTC
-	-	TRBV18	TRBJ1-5	CASSPDFSQPQHF	TGTGCCAGCTCACCGGATTTTTCCCAGCCCCAGCATTTT
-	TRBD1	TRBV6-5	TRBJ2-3	CASRGLTGNTDTQYF	TGTGCCAGCAGGGGATTGACAGGGAACACAGATACGCAGTATTTT
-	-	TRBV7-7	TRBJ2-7	CASSPSFGRDEQYF	TGTGCTAGCAGCCCGTCATTCGGTAGGGACGAGCAGTACTTC
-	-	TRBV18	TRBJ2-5	CASSLGTLRETQYF	TGTGCCAGCTCACTCGGGACATTAAGGGAGACCCAGTACTTC
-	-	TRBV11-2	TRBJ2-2	CASSPIPGRNTGELFF	TGTGCCAGCAGCCCAATTCCGGGAAGAAACACCGGGGAGCTGTTTTTT
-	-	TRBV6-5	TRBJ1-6	CASSTRQFNSPLHF	TGTGCCAGCAGTACTAGACAGTTCAATTCACCCCTCCACTTT
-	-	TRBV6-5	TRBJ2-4	CASNIREGGEIQYF	TGTGCCAGCAATATTAGAGAAGGGGGAGAAATTCAGTACTTC
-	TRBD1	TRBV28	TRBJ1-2	CASSPTATGTTGYTF	TGTGCCAGCAGTCCCACCGCGACAGGGACTACTGGCTACACCTTC
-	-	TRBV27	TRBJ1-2	CASSGGGRLGGYTF	TGTGCCAGCTCAGGCGGGGGGCGCTTAGGAGGCTACACCTTC
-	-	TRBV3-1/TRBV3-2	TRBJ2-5	CASSQNVAREETQYF	TGTGCCAGCAGCCAAAATGTCGCGAGGGAGGAGACCCAGTACTTC